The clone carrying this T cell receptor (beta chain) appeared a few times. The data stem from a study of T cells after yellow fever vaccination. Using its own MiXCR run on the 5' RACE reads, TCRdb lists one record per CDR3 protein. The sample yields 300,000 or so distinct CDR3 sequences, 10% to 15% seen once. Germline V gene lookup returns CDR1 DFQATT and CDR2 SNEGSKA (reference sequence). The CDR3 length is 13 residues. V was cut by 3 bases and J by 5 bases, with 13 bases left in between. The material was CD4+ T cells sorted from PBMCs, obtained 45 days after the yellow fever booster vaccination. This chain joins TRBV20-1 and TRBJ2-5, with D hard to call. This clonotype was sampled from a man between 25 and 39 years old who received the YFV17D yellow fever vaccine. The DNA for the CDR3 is TGCAGTGCTAGGATAGATGGGCCGGAGACCCAGTACTTC. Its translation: CSARIDGPETQYF.